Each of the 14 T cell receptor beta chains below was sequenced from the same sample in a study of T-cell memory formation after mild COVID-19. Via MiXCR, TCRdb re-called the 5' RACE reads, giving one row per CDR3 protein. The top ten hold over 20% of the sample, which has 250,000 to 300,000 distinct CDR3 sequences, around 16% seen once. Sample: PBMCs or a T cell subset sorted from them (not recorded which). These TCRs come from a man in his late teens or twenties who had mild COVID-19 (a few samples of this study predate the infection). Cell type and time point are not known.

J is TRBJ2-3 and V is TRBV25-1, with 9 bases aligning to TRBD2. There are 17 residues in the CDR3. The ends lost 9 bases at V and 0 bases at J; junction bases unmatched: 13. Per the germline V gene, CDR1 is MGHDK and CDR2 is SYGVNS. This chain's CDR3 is CASERGAFRTSTDTQYF. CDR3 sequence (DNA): TGTGCCAGTGAGCGGGGGGCCTTCAGGACTAGCACAGATACGCAGTATTTT.

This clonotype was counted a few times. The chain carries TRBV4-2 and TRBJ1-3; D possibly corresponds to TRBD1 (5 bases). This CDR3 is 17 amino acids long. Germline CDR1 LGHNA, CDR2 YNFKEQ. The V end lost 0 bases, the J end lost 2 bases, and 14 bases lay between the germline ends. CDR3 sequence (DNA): TGTGCCAGCAGCCAAGATCAAAGCGCAGGGACTGGAAACACCATATATTTT. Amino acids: CASSQDQSAGTGNTIYF.

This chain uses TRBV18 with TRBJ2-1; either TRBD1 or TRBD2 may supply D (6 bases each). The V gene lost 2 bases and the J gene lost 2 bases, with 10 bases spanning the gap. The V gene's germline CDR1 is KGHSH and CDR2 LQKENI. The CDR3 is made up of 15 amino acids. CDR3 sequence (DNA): TGTGCCAGCTCACCAATGGAGGGGGCCTACAATGAGCAGTTCTTC. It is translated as CASSPMEGAYNEQFF.

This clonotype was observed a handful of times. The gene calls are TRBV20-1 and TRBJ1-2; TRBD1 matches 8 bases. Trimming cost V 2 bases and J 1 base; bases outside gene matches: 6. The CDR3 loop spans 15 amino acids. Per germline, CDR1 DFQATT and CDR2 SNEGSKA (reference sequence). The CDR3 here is CSARKQGDFNYGYTF. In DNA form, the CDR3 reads TGCAGTGCTAGAAAACAGGGGGACTTTAACTATGGCTACACCTTC.

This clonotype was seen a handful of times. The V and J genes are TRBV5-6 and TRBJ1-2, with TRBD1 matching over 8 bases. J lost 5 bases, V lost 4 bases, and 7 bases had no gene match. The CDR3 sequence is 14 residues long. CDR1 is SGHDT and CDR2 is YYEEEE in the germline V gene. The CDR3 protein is CASSLPGQVYGYTF. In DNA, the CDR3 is TGTGCCAGCAGCCTCCCGGGACAGGTATATGGCTACACCTTC.

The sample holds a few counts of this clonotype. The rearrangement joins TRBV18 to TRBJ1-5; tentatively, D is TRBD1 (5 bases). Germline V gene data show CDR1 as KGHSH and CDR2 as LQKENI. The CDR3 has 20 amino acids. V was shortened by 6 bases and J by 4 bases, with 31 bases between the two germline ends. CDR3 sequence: CASSPYISSAQGARNQPQHF. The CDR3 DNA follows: TGTGCCAGCTCTCCATATATTTCGTCAGCTCAGGGCGCGAGGAATCAGCCCCAGCATTTT. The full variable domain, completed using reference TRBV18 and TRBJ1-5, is NAGVMQNPRHLVRRRGQEARLRCSPMKGHSHVYWYRQLPEEGLKFMVYLQKENIIDESGMPKERFSAEFPKEGPSILRIQQVVRGDSAAYFCASSPYISSAQGARNQPQHFGDGTRLSIL.

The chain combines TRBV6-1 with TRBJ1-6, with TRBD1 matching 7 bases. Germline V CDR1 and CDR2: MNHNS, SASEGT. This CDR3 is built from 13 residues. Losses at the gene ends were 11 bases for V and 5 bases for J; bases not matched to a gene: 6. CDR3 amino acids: CAGGQPDNSPLHF. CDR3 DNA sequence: TGTGCCGGGGGACAGCCTGATAATTCACCCCTCCACTTT.

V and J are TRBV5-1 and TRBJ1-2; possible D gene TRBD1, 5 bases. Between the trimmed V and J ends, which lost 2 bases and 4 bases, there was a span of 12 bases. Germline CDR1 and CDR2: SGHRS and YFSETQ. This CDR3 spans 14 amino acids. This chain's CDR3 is CASSFSGIGYGYTF. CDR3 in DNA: TGCGCCAGCAGCTTCTCAGGGATAGGCTATGGCTACACCTTC.

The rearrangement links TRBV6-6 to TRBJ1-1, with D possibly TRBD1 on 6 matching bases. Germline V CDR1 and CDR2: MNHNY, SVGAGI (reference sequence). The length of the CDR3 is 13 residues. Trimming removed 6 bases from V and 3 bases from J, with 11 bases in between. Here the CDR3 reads CASRNREHTEAFF. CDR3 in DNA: TGTGCCAGCAGGAACAGGGAGCACACTGAAGCTTTCTTT.

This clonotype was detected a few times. The DNA of the CDR3 is TGTGCCAGCAGCCTGGGACAGGGGCCCCCTCTCTGCGAGCAGTACGTC. Amino acids: CASSLGQGPPLCEQYV. This rearrangement joins TRBV3-2 to TRBJ2-7; the D call TRBD1 from the table was never checked on the DNA. TRBV3-2 corresponds to a pseudogene. The length of the CDR3 is 16 residues.

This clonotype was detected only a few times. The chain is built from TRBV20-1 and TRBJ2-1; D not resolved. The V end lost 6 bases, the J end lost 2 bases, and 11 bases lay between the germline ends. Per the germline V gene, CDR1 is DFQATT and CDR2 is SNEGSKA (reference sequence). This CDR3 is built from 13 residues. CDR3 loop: CSAQTDPYNEQFF. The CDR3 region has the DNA TGCAGTGCCCAGACGGATCCCTACAATGAGCAGTTCTTC.

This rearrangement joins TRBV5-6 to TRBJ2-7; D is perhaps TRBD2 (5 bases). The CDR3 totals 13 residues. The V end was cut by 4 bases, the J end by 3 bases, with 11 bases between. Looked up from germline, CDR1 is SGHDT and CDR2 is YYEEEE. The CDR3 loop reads CASSAGPHYEQYF. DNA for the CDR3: TGTGCCAGCAGCGCGGGTCCCCACTACGAGCAGTACTTC. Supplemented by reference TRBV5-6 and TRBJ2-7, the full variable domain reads DAGVTQSPTHLIKTRGQQVTLRCSPKSGHDTVSWYQQALGQGPQFIFQYYEEEERQRGNFPDRFSGHQFPNYSSELNVNALLLGDSALYLCASSAGPHYEQYFGPGTRLTVT.

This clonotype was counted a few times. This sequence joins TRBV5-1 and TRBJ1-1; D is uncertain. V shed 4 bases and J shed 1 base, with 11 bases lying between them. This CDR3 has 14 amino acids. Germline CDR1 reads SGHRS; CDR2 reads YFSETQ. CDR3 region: CASSIRYPNTEAFF. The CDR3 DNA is TGCGCCAGCAGCATACGGTACCCGAACACTGAAGCTTTCTTT.

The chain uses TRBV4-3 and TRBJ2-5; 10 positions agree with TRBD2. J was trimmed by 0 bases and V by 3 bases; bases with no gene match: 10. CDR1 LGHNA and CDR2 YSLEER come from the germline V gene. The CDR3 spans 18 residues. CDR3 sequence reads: CASSQLAGTSANQETQYF. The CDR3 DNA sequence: TGCGCCAGCAGCCAGCTAGCGGGGACTAGCGCGAACCAAGAGACCCAGTACTTC.